The 6 T cell receptor beta chains below all came from one sample that was sequenced in a study of blood T cell repertoires in COVID-19. TCRdb's copy holds only in-frame clones and misses some; the assay was immunoSEQ multiplex PCR. This sample yields about 88,000 clones, of which about nine tenths are seen a single time; under 8.5% belongs to the top ten. Sequences were obtained from peripheral blood. These receptors were taken from a man aged 18 to 29 with COVID-19, enrolled during active disease.

About this clone itself: At one of its ends the junction is not consistent with the germline gene, which may arise from a read error. This chain connects TRBV11-2 to TRBJ1-4; D remains unclear. CDR1 and CDR2 from the germline V gene are SGHAT and FQNNGV. The CDR3 spans 15 residues. CDR3 nucleotides: TGTGCCAGCAGCGCACAATATGGTGGACTCTTAAAACTGCTTTTT. Its translation: CASSAQYGGLLKLLF.

This clone was detected only once. V usage is TRBV9 and J usage is TRBJ2-2, with D possibly TRBD2 on 5 matching bases. The V and J ends lost 1 base and 4 bases respectively, with 11 bases between them. Germline V gene sequence: CDR1 SGDLS, CDR2 YYNGEE. The CDR3 is 15 amino acids. CDR3 nucleotides: TGTGCCAGCAGCGTACGAGGGCTGGGCACCGGGGAGCTGTTTTTT. Protein sequence: CASSVRGLGTGELFF.

J is TRBJ2-3 and V is TRBV5-1; D unresolved. Per germline, CDR1 SGHRS and CDR2 YFSETQ. Trimming cost V 4 bases and J 0 bases, with 9 bases left between them. This CDR3 region has 14 residues. In DNA form, the CDR3 reads TGCGCCAGCAGCGGGCAAGGAAGCACAGATACGCAGTATTTT. It specifies CASSGQGSTDTQYF. Full variable domain (outside the CDR3, taken from reference TRBV5-1 and TRBJ2-3): KAGVTQTPRYLIKTRGQQVTLSCSPISGHRSVSWYQQTPGQGLQFLFEYFSETQRNKGNFPGRFSGRQFSNSRSEMNVSTLELGDSALYLCASSGQGSTDTQYFGPGTRLTVL.

The chain has TRBV6-2 or TRBV6-3 and TRBJ1-2; 9 bases fit TRBD1. Germline loops: CDR1 MNHEY, CDR2 SVGEGT. V shed 5 bases and J 4 bases; nucleotides not matched to a gene: 2. The length of the CDR3 is 13 residues. The CDR3 DNA reads as TGTGCCAGCAGTCGGACAGGGGTCTATGGCTACACCTTC. Protein product: CASSRTGVYGYTF.

The chain employs TRBV10-2 and TRBJ1-6; 12 nucleotides line up with TRBD1. This CDR3 spans 19 amino acids. Trimming took 0 bases from V and 7 from J; bases not matched to a gene: 10. Germline lookup yields CDR1 WSHSY and CDR2 SAAADI. The CDR3: CASSESFSGQGAKNSPLHF. CDR3 coding DNA: TGCGCCAGCAGTGAGTCCTTCTCGGGACAGGGGGCGAAAAATTCACCCCTCCACTTT.

A remark on this clone: The sample carries other DNA sequences with the same CDR3. This chain connects TRBV12-3 or TRBV12-4 to TRBJ2-5; D possibly corresponds to TRBD2 (7 bases). The V and J ends lost 6 bases and 4 bases respectively, with 12 bases between them. The CDR3 consists of 13 residues. The DNA for the CDR3 is TGTGCCAGCAGCCTAGGGGGGGGAGAGACCCAGTACTTC. Protein product: CASSLGGGETQYF.